Reported below is one T cell receptor (beta chain). With 60 Vbeta and 13 Jbeta primers, the PCR was carried out. Sequencing used immunoSEQ multiplex PCR; TCRdb keeps in-frame clones, though not all of them. The sample has 55,000 or so clones; nearly 85% are singletons. This entry is derived from a study of cytomegalovirus exposure and HLA in healthy donors. The V gene's germline CDR1 is MNHNS and CDR2 SASEGT. The CDR3 is 15 amino acids. The V and J ends lost 2 bases and 6 bases respectively, with 14 bases between them. Sequences were obtained from PBMCs. The chain has TRBV6-1 and TRBJ1-3, with D possibly matching TRBD1 (5 bases). The sequence came from a young man in good health and CMV-seronegative. CDR3 sequence reads: CASSERSDSLNTIYF. The CDR3 nucleotides are TGTGCCAGCAGTGAAAGAAGCGACAGTCTAAACACCATATATTTT.